The clone carrying this T cell receptor beta chain was seen a handful of times. J lost 7 bases, V lost 2 bases, and 4 bases had no gene match. CDR1 MGHRA and CDR2 YSYEKL come from the germline V gene. The CDR3 is 15 amino acids. TCRdb's table, derived via immunoSEQ multiplex PCR, lists solely in-frame clones and lacks some. The table has fewer than 200,000 clones, roughly 95% seen once. These data originate in a study of control samples from healthy donors and cancer patients. The sequenced material came from blood. The origin of this receptor is a woman aged 30 to 39 in good health. The rearrangement links TRBV4-1 to TRBJ1-6; 8 nucleotides match TRBD1. The CDR3, as DNA: TGCGCCAGCAGCCAAAAAGGGACAGGAAATTCACCCCTCCACTTT. Translated, it gives CASSQKGTGNSPLHF.